This TCR beta chain was recorded in a study of post-analysis software for immune sequencing data. Overall study context: Relapsing-remitting, secondary progressive and progressive-relapsing multiple sclerosis courses were included.

Turning to this clonotype: Its antigen is still unknown.

Findings of the study overall: When patients were compared with controls, about 5 TRBV segments were more frequent, TRBV5-6, TRBV5-1 and TRBV20-1 among them.

Presence of unique molecular identifiers characterized the TCR beta cDNA libraries. TCRdb re-called the PCR reads through MiXCR, storing one row per CDR3 protein. The sample carries about 770,000 distinct CDR3 sequences, around 45% recorded once. Trimming removed 2 bases at V and 10 bases at J, with 24 bases between. The CDR3 is 17 residues long. Germline-derived CDR1 and CDR2 are LGHDT and YNNKEL (reference sequence). Source material: blood. The clonotype was recovered from a girl aged 5 to 17 with multiple sclerosis. The chain employs TRBV3-1 and TRBJ2-1; a weak D match, TRBD2 (5 bases). CDR3 nucleotides: TGTGCCAGCAGCCAAATCCCTCCCCAATCCGACCGGGAAGAGCAGTTCTTC. Its protein product is CASSQIPPQSDREEQFF.